This TCR beta chain was sequenced in a study of a mutant IDH1 vaccine in newly diagnosed glioma. Study background: Pretreatment consisted of radiotherapy, temozolomide, or both, with most receiving both. Study-wide results and limits: Of all patients, 85% to 95% showed vaccine-induced immune responses.

Time point given: baseline, week 1 (first vaccination visit). Treatment meaning: pre-vaccination baseline after standard-of-care therapy. Each tumor in the donors was a new WHO grade 3 or 4 astrocytoma, IDH1-mutant and ATRX-lost. The method was immunoSEQ multiplex PCR; TCRdb's version includes in-frame clones alone and lacks a portion of them. The table records around 87,000 clones, around 82% of them present only once. In the case of this clone: Its specificity is not known. The identical CDR3 is also encoded by other nucleotide sequences in the sample.

Germline V gene data show CDR1 as SQVTM and CDR2 as ANQGSEA. The ends were cut back, 3 bases at V and 0 bases at J, with 5 bases in the middle. The CDR3 extends over 12 amino acids. This clonotype was obtained from a woman between 50 and 59 years old with glioma. The V and J genes are TRBV29-1 and TRBJ1-1; D gene ambiguous. Sequencing was performed on PBMCs, taken from a glioma patient treated with radiotherapy, temozolomide or both. For the CDR3, the DNA is TGCAGCGTTGATCGGCTGAACACTGAAGCTTTCTTT. It specifies CSVDRLNTEAFF. The full variable domain, with the rest looked up from reference TRBV29-1 and TRBJ1-1, is SAVISQKPSRDICQRGTSLTIQCQVDSQVTMMFWYRQQPGQSLTLIATANQGSEATYESGFVIDKFPISRPNLTFSTLTVSNMSPEDSSIYLCSVDRLNTEAFFGQGTRLTVV.